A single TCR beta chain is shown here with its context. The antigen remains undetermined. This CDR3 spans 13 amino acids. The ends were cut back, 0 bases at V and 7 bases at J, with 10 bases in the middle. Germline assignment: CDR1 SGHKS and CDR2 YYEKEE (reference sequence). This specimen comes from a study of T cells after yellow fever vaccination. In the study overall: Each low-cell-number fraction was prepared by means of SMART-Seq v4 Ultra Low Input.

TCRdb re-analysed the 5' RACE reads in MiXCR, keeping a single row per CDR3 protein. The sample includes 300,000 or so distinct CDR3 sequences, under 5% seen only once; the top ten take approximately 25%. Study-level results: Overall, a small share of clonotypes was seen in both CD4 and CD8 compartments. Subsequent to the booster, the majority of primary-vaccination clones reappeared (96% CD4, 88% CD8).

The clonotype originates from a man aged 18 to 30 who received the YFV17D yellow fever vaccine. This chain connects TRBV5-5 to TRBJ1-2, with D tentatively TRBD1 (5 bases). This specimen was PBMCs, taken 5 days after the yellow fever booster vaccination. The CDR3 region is CASSLGSGSGYTF. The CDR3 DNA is TGTGCCAGCAGCTTGGGGTCAGGGAGTGGCTACACCTTC. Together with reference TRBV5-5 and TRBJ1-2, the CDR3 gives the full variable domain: DAGVTQSPTHLIKTRGQQVTLRCSPISGHKSVSWYQQVLGQGPQFIFQYYEKEERGRGNFPDRFSARQFPNYSSELNVNALLLGDSALYLCASSLGSGSGYTFGSGTRLTVV.